These 8 T cell receptor beta chains were sequenced from one sample in a study of blood T cells in healthy people across ages. The second PCR ran about 6 to 12 cycles with a sample-barcoded 5' primer and J-beta primers. TCRdb reprocessed the 5' RACE reads via MiXCR and lists one record per CDR3 protein. The sample lists fewer than 750,000 distinct CDR3 sequences; roughly half were seen once. The specimen was blood. Source of these receptors: a woman older than 75 in good health.

This clonotype was counted ten times or more. The chain joins TRBV7-9 to TRBJ1-2, with D uncertain. CDR3 size: 15 residues. V lost 2 bases and J 2 bases, leaving 12 bases between the germline ends. Germline loops: CDR1 SEHNR, CDR2 FQNEAQ (reference sequence). The CDR3 spells CASSLLRGSNYGYTF. As DNA, the CDR3 is TGTGCCAGCAGCTTACTTCGCGGCAGCAACTATGGCTACACCTTC.

Regarding this clonotype: With a much larger clone just one base away, this may be a read error. The J gene is TRBJ2-5, the V gene TRBV20-1; 7 bases fit TRBD1. The CDR3 is 13 residues long. V lost 0 bases, J lost 2 bases, and 0 bases stayed unmatched. Germline V lookup: CDR1 DFQATT, CDR2 SNEGSKA (reference sequence). CDR3 bases: TGCAGTGCTAGAGAGACAGGGCAAGAGACCCAGTACTTC. This encodes CSARETGQETQYF.

On this clonotype: This clone may be a read error of a much larger clone one base away. The V call is TRBV28, the J call TRBJ2-5; no clear D. Germline CDR1 and CDR2: MDHEN and SYDVKM. The length of the CDR3 is 15 residues. In DNA, the CDR3 is TGTACCAGCAGTTCCACGCTAGGGTACCAAGAGACCCAGTACTTC. Protein product: CTSSSTLGYQETQYF. Full variable domain (missing parts from reference TRBV28 and TRBJ2-5): DVKVTQSSRYLVKRTGEKVFLECVQDMDHENMFWYRQDPGLGLRLIYFSYDVKMKEKGDIPEGYSVSREKKERFSLILESASTNQTSMYLCTSSSTLGYQETQYFGPGTRLLVL.

This clonotype turned up a few times. V gene TRBV7-2 combines with J gene TRBJ1-1; possibly TRBD1 for D (5 bases). Trimming removed 3 bases at V and 3 bases at J, with 20 bases between. Germline values: CDR1 SGHTA, CDR2 FQGNSA. This CDR3 comprises 17 residues. The CDR3 protein is CASSLGLPGRFHTEAFF. In nucleotides, the CDR3 is TGTGCCAGCAGCTTGGGGTTGCCAGGGAGGTTCCACACTGAAGCTTTCTTT.

The table lists this clonotype with a count of one. The chain uses TRBV5-1 and TRBJ2-2; D call uncertain. V was cut by 3 bases and J by 1 base, with 10 bases left in between. The CDR3 contains 15 residues. Germline lookup yields CDR1 SGHRS and CDR2 YFSETQ. The CDR3 DNA is TGCGCCAGCAGCTCGGGCCCAGGGAACACCGGGGAGCTGTTTTTT. Protein product: CASSSGPGNTGELFF.

This clonotype was detected many times. The chain has TRBV4-1 and TRBJ2-1; TRBD2 matches 9 bases. The CDR3 covers 19 residues. V gave up 1 base and J gave up 0 bases; unmatched junction bases: 10. Germline CDR1 and CDR2: MGHRA and YSYEKL. Here the CDR3 reads CASSQGVSGGVSSYNEQFF. CDR3 sequence (DNA): TGCGCCAGCAGCCAAGGAGTTAGCGGGGGTGTGAGCTCCTACAATGAGCAGTTCTTC.

The CDR3 here is CSPSGTLRRQETQYF. The CDR3 coding sequence is TGCAGTCCATCCGGGACGCTGAGACGCCAAGAGACCCAGTACTTC. The genes are TRBV20-1 and TRBJ2-5; D tentatively reads TRBD1 or TRBD2 (5 bases each). Between the trimmed V and J ends, which lost 8 bases and 1 base, there was a span of 20 bases. The CDR3 runs to 15 residues. Germline CDR1 reads DFQATT; CDR2 reads SNEGSKA (reference sequence).

J is TRBJ2-2 and V is TRBV6-4; D remains ambiguous. The CDR3 length is 13 residues. From germline, CDR1 is MRHNA and CDR2 SNTAGT. V was pared by 3 bases and J by 5 bases, with 7 bases between. The CDR3 loop reads CASSETPTGELFF. CDR3 nucleotides: TGTGCCAGCAGTGAAACCCCGACCGGGGAGCTGTTTTTT.